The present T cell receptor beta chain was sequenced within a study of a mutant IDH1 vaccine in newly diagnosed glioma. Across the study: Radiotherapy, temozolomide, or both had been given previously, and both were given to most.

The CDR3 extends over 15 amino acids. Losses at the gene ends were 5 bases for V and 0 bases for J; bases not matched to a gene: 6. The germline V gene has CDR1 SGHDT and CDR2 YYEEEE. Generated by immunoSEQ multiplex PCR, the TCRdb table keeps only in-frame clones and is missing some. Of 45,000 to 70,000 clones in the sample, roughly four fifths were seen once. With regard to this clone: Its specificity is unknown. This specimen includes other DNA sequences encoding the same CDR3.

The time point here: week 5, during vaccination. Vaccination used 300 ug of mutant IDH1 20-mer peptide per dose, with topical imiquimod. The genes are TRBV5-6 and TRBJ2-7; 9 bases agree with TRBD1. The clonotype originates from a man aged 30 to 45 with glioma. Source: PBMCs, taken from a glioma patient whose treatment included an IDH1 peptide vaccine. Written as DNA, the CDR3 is TGTGCCAGCAGTCCCCGGGACAGGGTCTCCTACGAGCAGTACTTC. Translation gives CASSPRDRVSYEQYF.